These T cell receptor beta chains were read from a single sample in a study of blood T cells in healthy people across ages. MiXCR, run by TCRdb on the 5' RACE reads, gives a single entry per CDR3 protein. The table shows about 970,000 distinct CDR3 sequences, with around 54% occurring only once. Material: blood. These receptors originate from a woman in her fifties or sixties in good health. Each CDR3 is given with its conserved first and last residue. D genes are given only for firm matches. Some rows mark clone size as missing; the rest say once, few, many or name a class of expanded clone.

d_call clone_size j_call v_call cdr3_nt cdr3_aa
. . TRBJ1-4 TRBV4-3 TGCGCCAGCAGCCGGTCAACAACAACTAATGAAAAACTGTTTTTT CASSRSTTTNEKLFF
TRBD2 few TRBJ2-7 TRBV14 TGTGCCAGCAGCCAAGATCTTTATGAAGCGGGAGACCCCTACGAGCAGTACTTC CASSQDLYEAGDPYEQYF
TRBD1 . TRBJ2-7 TRBV20-1 TGCAGTGCTAAAGATAGAGGACAGGGTGGCCACGGGCAGTACTTC CSAKDRGQGGHGQYF
. once TRBJ2-1 TRBV7-2 TGTGCCAGCAGCCCAACCCGACAGAGCAACAATGAGCAGTTCTTC CASSPTRQSNNEQFF
. . TRBJ2-1 TRBV24-1 TGTGCCACCAGTGCAGGGGCGCAGGTTTACAATGAGCAGTTCTTC CATSAGAQVYNEQFF
. few TRBJ1-5 TRBV6-6 TGTGCCAGCAGTTACGGGTTGAGTCAGCCCCAGCATTTT CASSYGLSQPQHF
TRBD1 . TRBJ2-1 TRBV5-1 TGCGCCAGCAGCTTTATCCAGGGGGACGGCTACACTGAGCAGTTCTTC CASSFIQGDGYTEQFF
. once TRBJ2-7 TRBV28 TGTGCCGGCAGTACACAGTCCCCTCTTTCCTACGAGCAGTACTTC CAGSTQSPLSYEQYF
TRBD2 . TRBJ2-1 TRBV7-9 TGTGCCAGCAGCACCTCTGGGAGCGGGAGGGCCAAAGAGCAGTTCTTC CASSTSGSGRAKEQFF
. . TRBJ2-1 TRBV10-3 TGTGCCATCAGTGAGTCGGGCGGAGCTGGCAATGAGCAGTTCTTC CAISESGGAGNEQFF
TRBD2 . TRBJ2-3 TRBV4-1 TGTGCCAGCAGCCAAATTCTAGCGGGAGTTGCAGATACGCAGTATTTT CASSQILAGVADTQYF
. . TRBJ1-4 TRBV6-6 TGTGCCAGCAGTGACCCGGATGAAAAACTGTTTTTT CASSDPDEKLFF
. . TRBJ1-1 TRBV12-3/TRBV12-4 TGTGCCAGCAGTTTAGCGCGCTTCGGGGCCACTGAAGCTTTCTTT CASSLARFGATEAFF
. few TRBJ1-4 TRBV7-2 TGTGCCAGCAGCTTAGCAAGTGCAACTAATGAAAAACTGTTTTTT CASSLASATNEKLFF
TRBD2 . TRBJ2-1 TRBV9 TGTGCCAGCAGCGTAGATGGGGGGGGCTCCTACAATGAGCAGTTCTTC CASSVDGGGSYNEQFF
. once TRBJ1-1 TRBV20-1 TGCAGTGCTAGTGCAGGATGGAACACTGAAGCTTTCTTT CSASAGWNTEAFF
. . TRBJ2-5 TRBV11-2 TGTGCCAGCAGCTTGGGGGTACATTTCCAAGAGACCCAGTACTTC CASSLGVHFQETQYF
TRBD2 . TRBJ2-1 TRBV5-1 TGCGCCAGCAGCCCTGGGACAGGGGAAACTAGCGGGAGGACAAACAATGAGCAGTTCTTC CASSPGTGETSGRTNNEQFF
TRBD2 few TRBJ2-5 TRBV15 TGTGCCACCAGCGAGGGAGGGTTGGGCCAGAGCCAAGAGACCCAGTACTTC CATSEGGLGQSQETQYF
. few TRBJ1-2 TRBV4-1 TGCGCCAGCAGCCAGCGGGACGGCGACTATGGCTACACCTTC CASSQRDGDYGYTF
. few TRBJ1-5 TRBV7-2 TGTGCCAGCAGCTTAATTCTCGCGACAGGGCCCCAGCATTTT CASSLILATGPQHF
. . TRBJ2-1 TRBV27 TGTGCCAGCAGCACAGGGTTGTATGAGCAGTTCTTC CASSTGLYEQFF
. few TRBJ1-1 TRBV27 TGTGCCAGCAGTGTAGGGCAGGGCACTGAAGCTTTCTTT CASSVGQGTEAFF
TRBD1 . TRBJ1-2 TRBV7-2 TGTGCCAGCAGCCCAACCTCCCAGGGGGCAGGTGGCTACACCTTC CASSPTSQGAGGYTF
. . TRBJ2-1 TRBV6-6 TGTGCCAGCAGTTACTCGTACCAGAATTCTAATGAGCAGTTCTTC CASSYSYQNSNEQFF
TRBD1 . TRBJ2-7 TRBV29-1 TGCAGCGTTGAAGATCGGGGACAGGGTTACGAGCAGTACTTC CSVEDRGQGYEQYF
. . TRBJ2-5 TRBV28 TGTGCCAGCAAAAAGGGGGGGTGGACCCAGTACTTC CASKKGGWTQYF
TRBD2 few TRBJ2-7 TRBV12-3/TRBV12-4 TGTGCCAGCAGTTTTGGACTAGCGGAAATTTACGAGCAGTACTTC CASSFGLAEIYEQYF
TRBD2 . TRBJ2-3 TRBV28 TGTGCCAGCAGACTAGCGGGAGCGGGGGATACGCAGTATTTT CASRLAGAGDTQYF
. . TRBJ2-6 TRBV9 . CASSNSAPWGSGANVPTF
. . TRBJ1-1 TRBV18 TGTGCCAGCTCACCTTTTCAAGGGGCCGGCACTGAAGCTTTCTTT CASSPFQGAGTEAFF
. . TRBJ2-4 TRBV30 TGTGCCTGGAGTCTAGCGTGGGAGCAGTACTTC CAWSLAWEQYF
. . TRBJ2-7 TRBV6-2/TRBV6-3 TGTGCCAGCAGAAGCGAGGCCGCCGAGCAGTACTTC CASRSEAAEQYF
TRBD2 few TRBJ2-3 TRBV7-3 TGTGCCAGCAGCCGAGGGGGGACTAGCGGAGATACGCAGTATTTT CASSRGGTSGDTQYF
. few TRBJ1-2 TRBV2 TGTGCCAGCAGGGGGGCAGACATCTATGGCTACACCTTC CASRGADIYGYTF
. few TRBJ1-5 TRBV15 TGTGCCACCAGCAGGGGGGTACGCCAGCCCCAGCATTTT CATSRGVRQPQHF
TRBD2 . TRBJ2-2 TRBV12-3/TRBV12-4 TGTGCCAGCAGTCGGACTAGCGGGAGAGGCGGGGAGCTGTTTTTT CASSRTSGRGGELFF
. . TRBJ1-5 TRBV30 TGTGCCTGGAGCCTTGGGAGGAATCAGCCCCAGCATTTT CAWSLGRNQPQHF
. . TRBJ2-2 TRBV6-4 TGTGCCAGCAGTACCTCAAACACCGGGGAGCTGTTTTTT CASSTSNTGELFF
. . TRBJ1-6 TRBV12-3/TRBV12-4 TGTGCCAGCAGTCCCCGAAGCTCCTATAATCCACCCCTCCACTTT CASSPRSSYNPPLHF
. . TRBJ1-1 TRBV15 TGTGCCACCAGCAGAGATGGGGGATTGTGGGGTGACACTGAAGCTTTCTTT CATSRDGGLWGDTEAFF
TRBD1 . TRBJ2-3 TRBV6-6 TGTGCCAGCACGTCAGGGGGAGTGGGGGATACGCAGTATTTT CASTSGGVGDTQYF
. . TRBJ2-7 TRBV4-1 TGCGCCAGCAGCCAAGGTCACCGGTACGAGCAGTACTTC CASSQGHRYEQYF
. . TRBJ2-3 TRBV5-8 TGTGCCAGCAGCTTGGGGACATCGATTGGGGATACGCAGTATTTT CASSLGTSIGDTQYF
TRBD1 . TRBJ2-4 TRBV29-1 TGCAGCGTTGTAAGGGGGCGCGGAGACATTCAGTACTTC CSVVRGRGDIQYF
. . TRBJ2-1 TRBV2 TGTGCCAGCAGAAGCCGGCAAGACCCAGGGAATGAGCAGTTCTTC CASRSRQDPGNEQFF
. . TRBJ1-1 TRBV20-1 TGCAGTGGTCAGTTGATCAACACTGAAGCTTTCTTT CSGQLINTEAFF
. . TRBJ2-5 TRBV15 TGTGCCACCAGGGAAGTAGGGAGAAGCGGAGAGACCCAGTACTTC CATREVGRSGETQYF
. . TRBJ2-7 TRBV7-2 TGTGCCAGCAGCTTTGGACAGACAGACTACGAGCAGTACTTC CASSFGQTDYEQYF
. once TRBJ2-5 TRBV6-1 TGTGCCAGCAGTCGTGTTTGGAGAGACAATGAGCAGTACTTC CASSRVWRDNEQYF
TRBD1 . TRBJ2-7 TRBV20-1 TGCAGTGCCCCCAAAACCGGGACAGGGACCTACGAGCAGTACTTC CSAPKTGTGTYEQYF
. many TRBJ1-4 TRBV2 TGTGCCAGCAGTGGAGGTCAGGCTAATGAAAAACTGTTTTTT CASSGGQANEKLFF